The 32 T cell receptor beta chains reported below all come from one sample, sequenced in a study of control samples from healthy donors and cancer patients. The method was immunoSEQ multiplex PCR; TCRdb's version includes in-frame clones alone and lacks a portion of them. The sample lists 120,000 to 150,000 clones; 80% to 95% were seen once. Sequenced input: blood. The receptors originated from a man aged 30-40 years in good health.

The chain uses TRBV10-3 and TRBJ1-5; 7 bases map to TRBD1. V trimming: 11 bases; J trimming: 3 bases; junction bases outside the gene matches: 7. This CDR3 contains 13 residues. The germline CDR1 and CDR2 sequences are ENHRY and SYGVKD. CDR3 amino acids: CAAGQVDNQPQHF. The CDR3 nucleotides read TGTGCCGCCGGACAGGTCGACAATCAGCCCCAGCATTTT.

The chain joins TRBV5-4 to TRBJ1-2; D remains ambiguous. The ends were cut back, 0 bases at V and 0 bases at J, with 6 bases in the middle. The CDR3 sequence is 14 residues long. Germline loops: CDR1 SGHNT, CDR2 YYREEE (reference sequence). DNA for the CDR3: TGTGCCAGCAGCTTGGACAGTACTAACTATGGCTACACCTTC. Translation gives CASSLDSTNYGYTF.

The V and J genes are TRBV5-6 and TRBJ2-3, with D maybe TRBD2 (6 bases). Looked up from germline, CDR1 is SGHDT and CDR2 is YYEEEE. V shed 0 bases and J shed 5 bases, with 13 bases lying between them. The CDR3 extends over 15 amino acids. The CDR3 DNA is TGTGCCAGCAGCTTGGTTACTAGGAGGGGAGATACGCAGTATTTT. Translation: CASSLVTRRGDTQYF.

The chain joins TRBV9 to TRBJ1-3; D is possibly TRBD1 (5 bases). CDR3 length: 16 residues. Trimming pared 4 bases from V and 4 bases from J, leaving 18 bases between. Germline assignment: CDR1 SGDLS and CDR2 YYNGEE. The DNA of the CDR3 is TGTGCCAGCAGCTTCCGGGGGAAAGAGGACGGAAACACCATATATTTT. Its translation: CASSFRGKEDGNTIYF.

The rearrangement uses TRBV5-1 and TRBJ2-3; tentative D call: TRBD1 (5 bases). The germline V and J ends were trimmed by 4 bases and 4 bases, with 19 bases remaining between them. Germline V CDR1 and CDR2: SGHRS, YFSETQ. This CDR3 is built from 16 residues. The CDR3 DNA reads as TGCGCCAGCAGCCCACGGGCAGGGATGAGCGCAGATACGCAGTATTTT. Translating it yields CASSPRAGMSADTQYF. The full variable domain, completed using reference TRBV5-1 and TRBJ2-3, is KAGVTQTPRYLIKTRGQQVTLSCSPISGHRSVSWYQQTPGQGLQFLFEYFSETQRNKGNFPGRFSGRQFSNSRSEMNVSTLELGDSALYLCASSPRAGMSADTQYFGPGTRLTVL.

The rearrangement links TRBV11-2 to TRBJ2-3; D remains unclear. Per the germline V gene, CDR1 is SGHAT and CDR2 is FQNNGV. Trimming shortened V by 5 bases and J by 0 bases, and 9 bases separated the two germline ends. This CDR3 contains 14 residues. CDR3 sequence: CASSTESSTDTQYF. CDR3 coding DNA: TGTGCCAGCAGCACAGAGAGTAGCACAGATACGCAGTATTTT.

The chain uses TRBV7-6 and TRBJ2-3; 9 bases are a match to TRBD2. Germline-derived CDR1 and CDR2 are SGHVS and FNYEAQ. The V gene end was trimmed by 1 base and the J gene end by 8 bases; junction bases not matched to a gene: 7. The CDR3 is made up of 15 amino acids. CDR3 in amino acids: CASSLDGGGAGTQYF. The DNA of the CDR3 is TGTGCCAGCAGCTTAGATGGCGGGGGGGCCGGTACGCAGTATTTT.

CDR3 nucleotide sequence: TGTGCCTGGAGGGCGGGGCGGCGGTCGGTCTACAATGAGCAGTTCTTC. This encodes CAWRAGRRSVYNEQFF. The chain links TRBV30 to TRBJ2-1, with D possibly TRBD2 on 6 matching bases. This CDR3 spans 16 amino acids. V lost 3 bases to trimming and J lost 3 bases, with 18 bases between them. In germline, CDR1 is GTSNPN, CDR2 SVGIG (reference sequence).

V and J are TRBV7-9 and TRBJ1-1; perhaps TRBD1 as D (6 bases). The germline V and J ends were trimmed by 1 base and 3 bases, with 9 bases remaining between them. Germline assignment: CDR1 SEHNR and CDR2 FQNEAQ (reference sequence). The CDR3 has 14 residues. CDR3 loop: CASSLGGAYTEAFF. CDR3 DNA sequence: TGTGCCAGCAGCTTAGGGGGGGCCTACACTGAAGCTTTCTTT.

The chain combines TRBV9 with TRBJ2-6; perhaps TRBD1 as D (5 bases). The germline V gene encodes CDR1 SGDLS and CDR2 YYNGEE. The CDR3 extends over 16 amino acids. The V end was cut by 3 bases, the J end by 2 bases, with 12 bases between. This CDR3 reads CASSEELQAGANVLTF. The CDR3 coding sequence is TGTGCCAGCAGCGAAGAATTACAGGCTGGGGCCAACGTCCTGACTTTC.

The chain is built from TRBV28 and TRBJ1-3; tentative D call: TRBD1 (6 bases). The length of the CDR3 is 17 residues. Germline V lookup: CDR1 MDHEN, CDR2 SYDVKM. V lost 1 base to trimming and J lost 0 bases, with 13 bases between them. CDR3 coding DNA: TGTGCCAGCAGTTTATTTTCAGGGGCTATCTCTGGAAACACCATATATTTT. The encoded protein is CASSLFSGAISGNTIYF.

CDR3 DNA sequence: TGTGCCAGCAGCTTTATGTCCAATAAACGCTACGAGCAGTACTTC. Its protein is CASSFMSNKRYEQYF. This chain joins TRBV6-5 and TRBJ2-7; no firm D call. The germline V gene has CDR1 MNHEY and CDR2 SVGAGI. Deletions cut 6 bases from V and 3 bases from J, with 18 bases between. The CDR3 totals 15 residues.

The chain has TRBV27 and TRBJ2-2; no reliable D call. V was pared by 3 bases and J by 1 base, with 9 bases between. This CDR3 has 15 residues. CDR1 is MNHEY and CDR2 is SMNVEV in the germline V gene (reference sequence). In nucleotides, the CDR3 is TGTGCCAGCAGTTTGGGCCAGGTGAACACCGGGGAGCTGTTTTTT. Protein sequence: CASSLGQVNTGELFF.

V is TRBV19 and J is TRBJ2-3; 8 nucleotides line up with TRBD2. Germline V gene sequence: CDR1 LNHDA, CDR2 SQIVND (reference sequence). The CDR3 totals 16 residues. J gave up 0 bases and V 6 bases, and 8 bases lay outside the gene matches. CDR3 region: CASSPYTGGSTDTQYF. CDR3 sequence (DNA): TGTGCCAGTAGCCCTTATACGGGGGGGAGCACAGATACGCAGTATTTT.

The CDR3 loop is CASGLLAGVGFAQYF. The CDR3 DNA reads as TGTGCTAGTGGTTTGCTAGCGGGGGTTGGTTTTGCGCAGTATTTT. The chain recombines TRBV12-5 with TRBJ2-3; 10 bases map to TRBD2. V was pared by 2 bases and J by 10 bases, with 9 bases of the junction left unmatched. Per the germline V gene, CDR1 is LGHNT and CDR2 is FRNRAP. This CDR3 contains 15 residues.

In the case of this clone: Different DNA sequences within this sample yield the same CDR3. J is TRBJ1-1 and V is TRBV7-3, with D unclear. The V end lost 4 bases, the J end lost 2 bases, and 8 bases lay between the germline ends. Germline V gene sequence: CDR1 SGHTA, CDR2 FQGTGA. The CDR3 sequence is 13 residues long. The CDR3 DNA follows: TGTGCCAGCAGCTCGGACGGTAACACTGAAGCTTTCTTT. Residues: CASSSDGNTEAFF.

The J gene is TRBJ1-5, the V gene TRBV10-3; 8 bases are a match to TRBD1. The CDR3 length is 13 residues. Looked up from germline, CDR1 is ENHRY and CDR2 is SYGVKD. J gave up 8 bases and V 7 bases, and 7 bases lay outside the gene matches. CDR3 DNA sequence: TGTGCCATCACCCAGGGACAGGAAGAGCCCCAGCATTTT. Translating it yields CAITQGQEEPQHF.

The rearrangement joins TRBV15 to TRBJ1-2; no clear D gene. V was cut by 0 bases and J by 5 bases, with 7 bases left in between. The CDR3 totals 13 residues. Germline V gene lookup returns CDR1 LNHNV and CDR2 YYDKDF (reference sequence). The CDR3 loop reads CATSRDSVYGYTF. DNA for the CDR3: TGTGCCACCAGCAGAGACTCAGTGTATGGCTACACCTTC.

This chain links TRBV15 with TRBJ1-1; the match to TRBD1 covers 7 bases. CDR3 length equals 15 residues. Unmatched junction bases numbered 8, after V lost 3 bases and J lost 4 bases. The germline V gene has CDR1 LNHNV and CDR2 YYDKDF (reference sequence). In nucleotides, the CDR3 is TGTGCCACCAGCAGGAGTACAGGGGAGGGCACTGAAGCTTTCTTT. Translation: CATSRSTGEGTEAFF.

The chain employs TRBV5-5 and TRBJ2-1; D is uncertain. The CDR3 length is 15 residues. The germline V gene encodes CDR1 SGHKS and CDR2 YYEKEE (reference sequence). Trimming removed 3 bases at V and 0 bases at J, with 10 bases between. The CDR3 nucleotides are TGTGCCAGCAGCTCGGACGTAAGCTCCTACAATGAGCAGTTCTTC. Its translation: CASSSDVSSYNEQFF.

V usage is TRBV24-1 and J usage is TRBJ1-4; the match to TRBD1 covers 9 bases. Trimming removed 4 bases from V and 6 bases from J; junction bases left unmatched: 5. Germline loops: CDR1 KGHDR, CDR2 SFDVKD. This CDR3 comprises 15 residues. CDR3 residues: CATSDPTGGDEKLFF. Written as DNA, the CDR3 is TGTGCCACCAGTGACCCCACAGGGGGCGATGAAAAACTGTTTTTT.

The chain couples TRBV11-1 to TRBJ2-1, with TRBD1 matching over 8 bases. Unmatched junction bases numbered 6, after V lost 5 bases and J lost 3 bases. The length of the CDR3 is 15 residues. Germline V CDR1 and CDR2: SGHAT, FQDESV (reference sequence). In DNA form, the CDR3 reads TGTGCCAGCAGCCCAGGGACAGGCGGCTACAATGAGCAGTTCTTC. Protein: CASSPGTGGYNEQFF.

This chain connects TRBV3-1 (or the pseudogene TRBV3-2) to TRBJ2-3; 13 positions agree with TRBD2. With V trimmed by 1 base and J by 9 bases, 7 bases remained unmatched. The CDR3 contains 16 residues. Germline CDR1 LGHDT, CDR2 YNNKEL (reference sequence). Written as DNA, the CDR3 is TGTGCCAGCAGCCAAGTACTAGCGGGGGGGGCACGGACGCAGTATTTT. Encoded protein: CASSQVLAGGARTQYF.

The CDR3 here is CASRTGTGGSPLHF. In nucleotides, the CDR3 is TGTGCCAGCAGAACCGGGACAGGGGGATCACCCCTCCACTTT. The chain has TRBV11-2 and TRBJ1-6, with TRBD1 matching over 11 bases. The CDR3 covers 14 residues. The J segment lost 10 bases and the V segment lost 6 bases, leaving 5 bases of the junction unmatched. Per the germline V gene, CDR1 is SGHAT and CDR2 is FQNNGV.

The chain employs TRBV28 and TRBJ2-7, with D possibly being TRBD1 (6 bases). Germline CDR1 reads MDHEN; CDR2 reads SYDVKM. The CDR3 runs 13 residues. V lost 4 bases, J lost 6 bases, and 13 bases lay in between. In DNA form, the CDR3 reads TGTGCCAGCAGTTATACAGGGCCGGTCGAGCAGTACTTC. Translating gives CASSYTGPVEQYF.

V is TRBV7-2 and J is TRBJ1-2; D gene unclear. Looked up from germline, CDR1 is SGHTA and CDR2 is FQGNSA. Trimming removed 0 bases at V and 8 bases at J, with 10 bases between. CDR3 length equals 13 residues. The CDR3 spells CASSLAWAQGYTF. The CDR3 DNA reads as TGTGCCAGCAGCTTAGCATGGGCGCAAGGCTACACCTTC. The entire variable domain, with the rest obtained from reference TRBV7-2 and TRBJ1-2, is as follows: GAGVSQSPSNKVTEKGKDVELRCDPISGHTALYWYRQSLGQGLEFLIYFQGNSAPDKSGLPSDRFSAERTGGSVSTLTIQRTQQEDSAVYLCASSLAWAQGYTFGSGTRLTVV.

The chain uses TRBV10-1 and TRBJ1-2; the D is unclear. In germline, CDR1 is WNHNN, CDR2 SYGVQD (reference sequence). Trimming cost V 0 bases and J 4 bases, with 6 bases left between them. This CDR3 contains 13 residues. The CDR3 loop is CASSESSRYGYTF. The CDR3 DNA is TGCGCCAGCAGTGAGTCGAGTCGCTATGGCTACACCTTC.

J is TRBJ2-7 and V is TRBV4-2, with 11 bases fitting TRBD2. Germline V CDR1 and CDR2: LGHNA, YNFKEQ. The CDR3 consists of 19 residues. Losses at the gene ends were 0 bases for V and 3 bases for J; bases not matched to a gene: 13. CDR3: CASSQDEDSGGAFYYEQYF. For the CDR3, the DNA is TGTGCCAGCAGCCAAGATGAAGATAGCGGGGGGGCCTTTTACTACGAGCAGTACTTC.

CDR3 bases: TGTGCCAGCAGCGTAGAGGAGGGATGGGTGTTCACCGGGGAGCTGTTTTTT. It is translated as CASSVEEGWVFTGELFF. The gene calls are TRBV9 and TRBJ2-2, with a weak D call TRBD2 (6 bases). The CDR3 has 17 residues. Germline V gene sequence: CDR1 SGDLS, CDR2 YYNGEE. Trimming shortened V by 0 bases and J by 4 bases, and 16 bases separated the two germline ends.

This chain connects TRBV11-2 to TRBJ2-6; D is undetermined. CDR1 and CDR2 (germline): SGHAT, FQNNGV. The CDR3 has 19 residues. V lost 2 bases, J lost 0 bases, and 17 bases lay in between. In DNA form, the CDR3 reads TGTGCCAGCAGCTTAACGTTGATGCTTAAGAGCTCTGGGGCCAACGTCCTGACTTTC. Encoded protein: CASSLTLMLKSSGANVLTF.

V is TRBV12-3 or TRBV12-4 and J is TRBJ1-1; TRBD1 is a possible D gene (6 bases). V was clipped by 4 bases and J by 9 bases, with 9 bases between them. The CDR3 has 11 residues. This CDR3 reads CASSSQGKAFF. Written as DNA, the CDR3 is TGTGCCAGCAGTTCACAGGGAAAAGCTTTCTTT.

This clone has just one count. The chain is built from TRBV3-1 (or the pseudogene TRBV3-2) and TRBJ1-6; 7 positions match TRBD1. After removal of 4 bases from V and 5 bases from J, the junction contained 8 bases not matched to a gene. The CDR3 runs to 16 residues. The germline V gene has CDR1 LGHDT and CDR2 YNNKEL (reference sequence). The CDR3 sequence: CASSPMTGWHNSPLHF. In DNA form, the CDR3 reads TGTGCCAGCAGCCCAATGACAGGGTGGCATAATTCACCCCTCCACTTT.